These T cell receptor beta chains were read from a single sample in a study of shared clonotypes between healthy human individuals. Using immunoSEQ multiplex PCR, the repertoire was profiled, and TCRdb retains in-frame clones only, with some absent. The sample lists approximately 1.5 million clones; 95% to 99% were seen once. Sample: naive CD4+ T cells sorted from blood. These receptors all come from a man younger than 45 in good health. Each CDR3 is given with its conserved first and last residue. A D gene is named only where the DNA matches it firmly. Size tells how often a clone was seen (once, few, many) or the class of an expanded clone, and some rows leave it out.

DNA,CDR3,D,V,size,J
TGTGCCACCAGCAGACCCGCCGGGGCCTACGAGCAGTACTTC,CATSRPAGAYEQYF,.,TRBV15,.,TRBJ2-7
TGTGCCAGTAGTATTCTGGCGGGAGCGGGAGGCCCGCAGTTCTTC,CASSILAGAGGPQFF,TRBD2,TRBV19,once,TRBJ2-1
TGTGCCAGCAGCCCAAGAAGTAAGCAAGAGACCCAGTACTTC,CASSPRSKQETQYF,.,TRBV9,.,TRBJ2-5
TGTGCCAGCAGCTTAGGGTCACGTGGGGGCGCGAACACTGAAGCTTTCTTT,CASSLGSRGGANTEAFF,.,TRBV7-8,.,TRBJ1-1
TGTGCCAGCAGCATCGGTGGGAAGCTAGGAGGTGGCTACACCTTC,CASSIGGKLGGGYTF,.,TRBV6-5,.,TRBJ1-2
TGTGCCAGCAGTTTATCGCGCGCGGATACGCAGTATTTT,CASSLSRADTQYF,.,TRBV27,.,TRBJ2-3
TGTGCCAGCAGTTACCGTGCAGGGATCCATGAGCAGTTCTTC,CASSYRAGIHEQFF,.,TRBV6-5,.,TRBJ2-1
TGTGCCAGCAGCTCGCTCCCTCCTGGGGTTACTGAAGCTTTCTTT,CASSSLPPGVTEAFF,.,TRBV7-6,.,TRBJ1-1
TGTGCCAGCAGCTTACTGCCCGGGACTAGCGGTCCAGATACGCAGTATTTT,CASSLLPGTSGPDTQYF,TRBD2,TRBV11-3,.,TRBJ2-3
TGCAGCTTCCGAGCGGCGGGGACAACTAATGAAAAACTGTTTTTT,CSFRAAGTTNEKLFF,.,TRBV29-1,.,TRBJ1-4